One sample yielded the 10 T cell receptor beta chains listed below, sequenced in a study of shared clonotypes between healthy human individuals. The data were produced by immunoSEQ multiplex PCR, yet TCRdb's version contains in-frame clones alone and is incomplete. The sample lists some 2.1 million clones, 93% occurring once. Positive CCR7 selection of CD45RO-negative cells yielded the naive CD8 cells, and terminally differentiated effector memory CD45RA+ cells were excluded. The specimen was naive CD8+ T cells from PBMCs. All receptors derive from a man between 18 and 35 years old in good health. Some clones in this sample may be carry-over from other donors' samples.

This clone was recorded once. This chain uses TRBV6-1 with TRBJ2-1; D is unresolved. Trimming took off 3 bases at V and 4 bases at J, with 7 bases between the two ends. Germline lookup yields CDR1 MNHNS and CDR2 SASEGT. This CDR3 has 13 residues. The CDR3 is CASSETSYNEQFF. The DNA for the CDR3 is TGTGCCAGCAGTGAGACATCATACAATGAGCAGTTCTTC.

V gene TRBV4-3 combines with J gene TRBJ2-1; D uncertain. Per germline, CDR1 LGHNA and CDR2 YSLEER. CDR3 length: 16 residues. Trimming took off 0 bases at V and 6 bases at J, with 15 bases between the two ends. CDR3 bases: TGCGCCAGCAGCCAAGACGTGATAGACTGGACCAATGAGCAGTTCTTC. Translated, it gives CASSQDVIDWTNEQFF.

For the CDR3, the DNA is TGTGCCAGCAGCCAACCACCCGGGGGGGTACGGTTCTTC. Translating it yields CASSQPPGGVRFF. The rearrangement links TRBV4-2 to TRBJ2-1; 8 nucleotides agree with TRBD2. CDR1 and CDR2 from the germline V gene are LGHNA and YNFKEQ. The CDR3 covers 13 residues. Trimming removed 2 bases from V and 15 bases from J; junction bases left unmatched: 9.

The CDR3 DNA is TGTGCCAGCAATCAGGGTCCGGGACAGCCTTACAATGAGCAGTTCTTC. This translates into CASNQGPGQPYNEQFF. The chain recombines TRBV28 with TRBJ2-1; 7 nucleotides line up with TRBD1. Germline-derived CDR1 and CDR2 are MDHEN and SYDVKM. The CDR3 sequence is 16 residues long. V gave up 7 bases and J gave up 4 bases; unmatched junction bases: 13.

The genes are TRBV19 and TRBJ2-1; D is possibly TRBD1 (8 bases). Trimming pared 6 bases from V and 3 bases from J, leaving 18 bases between. The germline V gene has CDR1 LNHDA and CDR2 SQIVND (reference sequence). CDR3 length: 16 amino acids. The CDR3 DNA is TGTGCCAGTAGCTGGATGACAGGGGAGGGCTACAATGAGCAGTTCTTC. Translating gives CASSWMTGEGYNEQFF.

This clone appeared once. The chain recombines TRBV6-6 with TRBJ2-7; D is ambiguous. CDR1 and CDR2 from the germline V gene are MNHNY and SVGAGI (reference sequence). The length of the CDR3 is 14 residues. V was cut by 0 bases and J by 2 bases, with 8 bases left in between. The CDR3 protein is CASSYSIRTYEQYF. CDR3 nucleotides: TGTGCCAGCAGTTACTCGATACGGACCTACGAGCAGTACTTC.

This sequence joins TRBV14 and TRBJ2-7; D call uncertain. There are 16 residues in the CDR3. The ends were cut back, 1 base at V and 0 bases at J, with 13 bases in the middle. Germline assignment: CDR1 SGHDN and CDR2 FVKESK. CDR3 residues: CASSQGGEQFSYEQYF. CDR3 in DNA: TGTGCCAGCAGCCAAGGCGGCGAACAATTCTCCTACGAGCAGTACTTC.

The table lists this clone with a count of one. The chain has TRBV5-1 and TRBJ2-7; no clear D gene. V lost 4 bases, J lost 5 bases, and 13 bases lay in between. This CDR3 is 13 amino acids long. From germline, CDR1 is SGHRS and CDR2 YFSETQ. The CDR3 reads CASSQVPSDEQYF. CDR3 bases: TGCGCCAGCAGCCAGGTCCCCTCAGACGAGCAGTACTTC.

This rearrangement joins TRBV5-1 to TRBJ1-2; 7 bases align to TRBD1. CDR1 and CDR2 from the germline V gene are SGHRS and YFSETQ. J was trimmed by 3 bases and V by 5 bases; bases with no gene match: 16. The CDR3 is 17 amino acids. The CDR3 is CASRTRTLTGADYGYTF. DNA for the CDR3: TGCGCCAGCAGGACCCGGACACTAACAGGGGCGGACTATGGCTACACCTTC. Combining the CDR3 with reference TRBV5-1 and TRBJ1-2 gives the whole variable domain KAGVTQTPRYLIKTRGQQVTLSCSPISGHRSVSWYQQTPGQGLQFLFEYFSETQRNKGNFPGRFSGRQFSNSRSEMNVSTLELGDSALYLCASRTRTLTGADYGYTFGSGTRLTVV.

The chain couples TRBV27 to TRBJ2-2, with no clear D. Germline V gene data show CDR1 as MNHEY and CDR2 as SMNVEV (reference sequence). V lost 3 bases and J lost 8, with 10 bases in between. This CDR3 contains 13 residues. The CDR3 loop reads CASSFGGLGELFF. The CDR3 DNA follows: TGTGCCAGCAGTTTCGGTGGTCTGGGGGAGCTGTTTTTT.